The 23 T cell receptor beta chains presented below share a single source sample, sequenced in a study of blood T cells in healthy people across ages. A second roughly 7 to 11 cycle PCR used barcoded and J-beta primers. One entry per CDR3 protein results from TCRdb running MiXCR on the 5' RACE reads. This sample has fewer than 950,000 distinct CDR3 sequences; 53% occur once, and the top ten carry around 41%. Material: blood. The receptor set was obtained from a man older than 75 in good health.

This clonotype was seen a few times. CDR3 sequence reads: CASSPSSNQPQHF. The CDR3 DNA reads as TGTGCCAGCAGCCCTAGTTCCAATCAGCCCCAGCATTTT. The rearrangement links TRBV18 to TRBJ1-5; D remains unclear. Germline assignment: CDR1 KGHSH and CDR2 LQKENI. The CDR3 loop spans 13 amino acids. Trimming stripped 8 bases from V and 3 bases from J, with 11 bases between.

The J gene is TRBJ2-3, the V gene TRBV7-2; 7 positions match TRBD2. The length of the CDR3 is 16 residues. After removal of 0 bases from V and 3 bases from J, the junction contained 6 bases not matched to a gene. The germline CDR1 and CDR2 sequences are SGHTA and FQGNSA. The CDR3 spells CASSLAGGLNTDTQYF. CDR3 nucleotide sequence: TGTGCCAGCAGCTTAGCGGGAGGGCTTAATACAGATACGCAGTATTTT.

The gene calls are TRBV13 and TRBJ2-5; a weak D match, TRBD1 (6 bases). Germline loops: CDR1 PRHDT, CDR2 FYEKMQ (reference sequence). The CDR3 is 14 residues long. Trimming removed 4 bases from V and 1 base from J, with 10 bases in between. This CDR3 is CASSYPRGQETQYF. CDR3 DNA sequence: TGTGCCAGCAGCTATCCCAGGGGCCAAGAGACCCAGTACTTC.

The CDR3 sequence: CSVEGAVGQPQHF. Written as DNA, the CDR3 is TGCAGCGTTGAAGGGGCGGTGGGTCAGCCCCAGCATTTT. V is TRBV29-1 and J is TRBJ1-5; D is undetermined. The CDR3 loop spans 13 amino acids. V lost 1 base and J lost 6, with 10 bases in between. Germline V CDR1 and CDR2: SQVTM, ANQGSEA.

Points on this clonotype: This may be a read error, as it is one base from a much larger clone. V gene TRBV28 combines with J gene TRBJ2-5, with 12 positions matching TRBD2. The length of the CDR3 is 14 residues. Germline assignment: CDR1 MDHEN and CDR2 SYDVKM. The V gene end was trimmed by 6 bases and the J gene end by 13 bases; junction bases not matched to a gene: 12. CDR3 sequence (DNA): TGTGCCAGCAGCCGGACTAGCGGGGCCTACGAGCGGTACTTC. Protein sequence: CASSRTSGAYERYF.

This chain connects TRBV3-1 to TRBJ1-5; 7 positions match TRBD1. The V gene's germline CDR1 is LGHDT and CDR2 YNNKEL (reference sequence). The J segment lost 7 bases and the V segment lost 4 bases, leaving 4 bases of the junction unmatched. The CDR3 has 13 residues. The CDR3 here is CASSRPGGQPQHF. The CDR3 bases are TGTGCCAGCAGCCGACCAGGGGGGCAGCCCCAGCATTTT.

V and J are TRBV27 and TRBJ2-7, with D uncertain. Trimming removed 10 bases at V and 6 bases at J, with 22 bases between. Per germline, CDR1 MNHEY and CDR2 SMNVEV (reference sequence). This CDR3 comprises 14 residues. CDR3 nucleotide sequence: TGTGCCACCCGTAAAGGAAGGAGTTACGCCGAGCAGTACTTC. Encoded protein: CATRKGRSYAEQYF.

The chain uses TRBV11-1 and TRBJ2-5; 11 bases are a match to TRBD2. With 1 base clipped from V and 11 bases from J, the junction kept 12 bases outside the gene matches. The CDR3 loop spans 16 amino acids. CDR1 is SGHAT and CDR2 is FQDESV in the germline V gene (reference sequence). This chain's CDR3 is CASSLVAGGLNDEQYF. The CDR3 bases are TGTGCCAGCAGCTTAGTAGCGGGAGGGCTTAATGATGAGCAGTACTTC.

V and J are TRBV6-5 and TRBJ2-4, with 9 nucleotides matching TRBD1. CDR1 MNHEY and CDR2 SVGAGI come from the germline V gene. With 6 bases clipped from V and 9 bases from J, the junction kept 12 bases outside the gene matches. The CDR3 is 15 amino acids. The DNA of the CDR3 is TGTGCCAGCAGCCCTGTGGGACAGGGATGGGGCATTCAGTACTTC. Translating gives CASSPVGQGWGIQYF.

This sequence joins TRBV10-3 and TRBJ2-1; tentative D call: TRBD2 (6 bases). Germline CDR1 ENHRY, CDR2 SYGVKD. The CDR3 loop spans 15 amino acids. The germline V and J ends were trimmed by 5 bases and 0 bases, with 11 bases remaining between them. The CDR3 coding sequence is TGTGCCATCAGTTACGGGGGAAGCTCCTACAATGAGCAGTTCTTC. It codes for CAISYGGSSYNEQFF.

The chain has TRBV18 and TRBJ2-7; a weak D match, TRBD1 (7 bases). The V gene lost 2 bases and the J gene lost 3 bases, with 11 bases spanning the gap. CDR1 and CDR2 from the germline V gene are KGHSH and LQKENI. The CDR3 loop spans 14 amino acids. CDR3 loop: CASSPTGEDYEQYF. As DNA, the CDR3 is TGTGCCAGCTCACCAACAGGGGAGGACTACGAGCAGTACTTC.

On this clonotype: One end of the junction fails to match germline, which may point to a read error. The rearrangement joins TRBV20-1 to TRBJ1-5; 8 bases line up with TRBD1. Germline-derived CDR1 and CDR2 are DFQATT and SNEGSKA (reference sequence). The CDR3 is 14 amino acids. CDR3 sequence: CGARTDRGSQPQHF. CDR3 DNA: TGCGGTGCTAGAACAGACAGGGGAAGTCAGCCCCAGCATTTT.

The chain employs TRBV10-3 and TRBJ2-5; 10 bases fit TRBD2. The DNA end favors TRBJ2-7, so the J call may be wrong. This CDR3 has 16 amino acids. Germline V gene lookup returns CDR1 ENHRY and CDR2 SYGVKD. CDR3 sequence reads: CAISDTLLAGVSEQYF. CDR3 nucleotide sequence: TGTGCCATCAGTGACACTCTCCTAGCGGGAGTAAGCGAGCAGTACTTC.

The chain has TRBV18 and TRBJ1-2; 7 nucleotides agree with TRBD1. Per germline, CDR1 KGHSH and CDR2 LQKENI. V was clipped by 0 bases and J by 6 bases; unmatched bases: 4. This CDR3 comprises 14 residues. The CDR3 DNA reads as TGTGCCAGCTCACCACCGCCAGGGGGGAATGGCTACACCTTC. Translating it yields CASSPPPGGNGYTF.

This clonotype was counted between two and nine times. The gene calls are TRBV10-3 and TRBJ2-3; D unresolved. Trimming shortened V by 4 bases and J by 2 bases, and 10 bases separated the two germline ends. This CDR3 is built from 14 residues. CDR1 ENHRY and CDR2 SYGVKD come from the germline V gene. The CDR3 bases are TGTGCCATCAGTGGTCCCCAAATCACAGATACGCAGTATTTT. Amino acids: CAISGPQITDTQYF.

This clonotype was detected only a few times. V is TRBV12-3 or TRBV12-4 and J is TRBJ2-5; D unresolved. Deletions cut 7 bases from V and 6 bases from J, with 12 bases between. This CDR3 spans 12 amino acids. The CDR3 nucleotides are TGTGCCAGCACCCTGGGAAGGCAGACCCAGTACTTC. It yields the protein CASTLGRQTQYF.

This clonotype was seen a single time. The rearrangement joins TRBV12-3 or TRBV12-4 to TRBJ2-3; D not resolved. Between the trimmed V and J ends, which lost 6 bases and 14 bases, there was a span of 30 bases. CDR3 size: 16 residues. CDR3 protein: CASSKRPQVLHRYAYF. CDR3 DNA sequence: TGTGCCAGCAGCAAACGGCCTCAAGTACTTCACAGATACGCGTATTTT.

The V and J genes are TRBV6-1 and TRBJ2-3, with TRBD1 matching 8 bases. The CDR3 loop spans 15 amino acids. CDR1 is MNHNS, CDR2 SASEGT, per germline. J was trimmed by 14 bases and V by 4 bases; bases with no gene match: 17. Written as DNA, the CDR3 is TGTGCCAGCAGTGGTGCGACAGGGGTGGGCAGATACGCGTATTTT. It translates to CASSGATGVGRYAYF.

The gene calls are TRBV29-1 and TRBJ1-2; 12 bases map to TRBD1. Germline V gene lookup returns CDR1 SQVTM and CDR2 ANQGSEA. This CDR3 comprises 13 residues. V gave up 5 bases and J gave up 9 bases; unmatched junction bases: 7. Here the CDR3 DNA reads TGCAGCGTTTCCGGGACAGGGGGCGGTAGCTACACCTTC. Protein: CSVSGTGGGSYTF. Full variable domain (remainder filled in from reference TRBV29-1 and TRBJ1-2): SAVISQKPSRDICQRGTSLTIQCQVDSQVTMMFWYRQQPGQSLTLIATANQGSEATYESGFVIDKFPISRPNLTFSTLTVSNMSPEDSSIYLCSVSGTGGGSYTFGSGTRLTVV.

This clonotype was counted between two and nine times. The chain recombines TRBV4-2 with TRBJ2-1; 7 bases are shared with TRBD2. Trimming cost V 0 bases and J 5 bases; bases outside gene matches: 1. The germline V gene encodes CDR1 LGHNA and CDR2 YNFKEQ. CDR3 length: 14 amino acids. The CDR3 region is CASSQEGLNNEQFF. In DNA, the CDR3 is TGTGCCAGCAGCCAAGAGGGACTAAACAATGAGCAGTTCTTC.

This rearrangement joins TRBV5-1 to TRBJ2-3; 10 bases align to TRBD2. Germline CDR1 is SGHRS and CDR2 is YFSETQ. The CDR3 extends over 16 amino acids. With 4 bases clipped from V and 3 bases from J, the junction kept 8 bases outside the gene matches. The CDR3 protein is CASSPGLAVITDTQYF. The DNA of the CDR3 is TGCGCCAGCAGCCCAGGACTAGCGGTAATTACAGATACGCAGTATTTT.

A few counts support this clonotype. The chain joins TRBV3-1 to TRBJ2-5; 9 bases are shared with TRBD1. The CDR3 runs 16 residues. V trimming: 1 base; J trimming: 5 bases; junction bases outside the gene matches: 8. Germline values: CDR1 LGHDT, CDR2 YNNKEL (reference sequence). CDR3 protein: CASSQVGTGSFETQYF. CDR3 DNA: TGTGCCAGCAGCCAAGTAGGGACAGGGTCGTTTGAGACCCAGTACTTC.

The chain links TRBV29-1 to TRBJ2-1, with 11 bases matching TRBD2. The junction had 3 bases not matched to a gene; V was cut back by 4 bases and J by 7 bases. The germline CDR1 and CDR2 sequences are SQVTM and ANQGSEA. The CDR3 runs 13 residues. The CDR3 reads CSVGPSGRNEQFF. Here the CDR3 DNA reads TGCAGCGTTGGGCCTAGCGGGAGGAATGAGCAGTTCTTC.